This TCR beta chain is drawn from a study of T cells in Graves' hyperthyroidism and ophthalmopathy. This clonotype was observed at least ten times. CDR1 and CDR2 from the germline V gene are KGHSH and LQKENI. The CDR3 contains 15 residues. The V end lost 3 bases, the J end lost 2 bases, and 13 bases lay between the germline ends. RNA transcripts yielded amplified TCR beta CDR3 regions. In the first-round RT-PCR of the TCR CDR3, the HTBI primer set was used. TCRdb re-called the multiplex PCR reads through MiXCR, storing one row per CDR3 protein. Here the sample spans over 650,000 distinct CDR3 sequences, approximately 16% being singletons. Any patient presenting with uncontrolled infection, other autoimmune disease, pregnancy or lactation was left out.

V usage is TRBV18 and J usage is TRBJ1-1, with D possibly being TRBD1 (5 bases). Sequencing used blood. This sequence was found in a man between 18 and 35 years old with Graves' hyperthyroidism. The CDR3 sequence is CASSPVQAYNTEAFF. The CDR3 DNA is TGTGCCAGCTCACCTGTACAGGCCTATAACACTGAAGCTTTCTTT.